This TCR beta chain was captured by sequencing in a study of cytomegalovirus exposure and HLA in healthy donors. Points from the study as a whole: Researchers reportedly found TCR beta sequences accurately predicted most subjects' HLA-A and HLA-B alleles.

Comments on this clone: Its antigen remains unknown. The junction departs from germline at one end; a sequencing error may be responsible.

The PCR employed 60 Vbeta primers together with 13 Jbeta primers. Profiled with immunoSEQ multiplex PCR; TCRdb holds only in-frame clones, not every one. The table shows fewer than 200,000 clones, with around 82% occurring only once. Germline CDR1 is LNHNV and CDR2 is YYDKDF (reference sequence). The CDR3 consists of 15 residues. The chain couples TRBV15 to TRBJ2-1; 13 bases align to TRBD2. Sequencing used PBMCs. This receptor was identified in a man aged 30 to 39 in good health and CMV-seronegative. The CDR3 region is CATSRGLGTSGKWVF. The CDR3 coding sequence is TGTGCCACCAGCAGAGGCCTCGGGACTAGCGGGAAATGGGTCTTC. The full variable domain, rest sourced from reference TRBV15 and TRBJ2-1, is DAMVIQNPRYQVTQFGKPVTLSCSQTLNHNVMYWYQQKSSQAPKLLFHYYDKDFNNEADTPDNFQSRRPNTSFCFLDIRSPGLGDTAMYLCATSRGLGTSGKWVFGPGTRLTVL.